This T cell receptor beta chain was found in a study of cytomegalovirus exposure and HLA in healthy donors. Study findings and constraints: A few of the chains that were CMV-associated were confirmed in vitro to be specific for CMV antigens. With further analysis later on, most CMV-associated TCR beta chains appeared HLA-restricted.

The CDR3 is made up of 15 amino acids. J was trimmed by 5 bases and V by 1 base; bases with no gene match: 5. Germline lookup yields CDR1 SGHRS and CDR2 YFSETQ. In regard to this clone: Antigen unknown.

The PCR had 60 Vbeta and 13 Jbeta primers. The data were produced by immunoSEQ multiplex PCR, yet TCRdb's version contains in-frame clones alone and is incomplete. The data contain 180,000 or so clones, approximately 84% of them singletons. V and J are TRBV5-1 and TRBJ2-1, with 8 bases fitting TRBD2. The sample consisted of PBMCs. The TCR originated in a girl under 18 in good health and CMV-seropositive. In DNA, the CDR3 is TGCGCCAGCAGCTTGATCCTAGCGGGTAACAATGAGCAGTTCTTC. Encoded protein: CASSLILAGNNEQFF.